The subject of this entry is one TCR beta chain. Time point denoted: time of PML onset. PML was confirmed by JC virus DNA in cerebrospinal fluid. At PML onset, T3 blood samples were taken. These data belong to a study of multiple sclerosis patients with progressive multifocal leukoencephalopathy. TCRdb's table, derived via immunoSEQ multiplex PCR, lists solely in-frame clones and lacks some. The sample lists 30,000 or so clones, around 85% occurring once. Trimming took off 5 bases at V and 7 bases at J, with 8 bases between the two ends. CDR1 and CDR2 (germline): SGHAT, FQDESV (reference sequence). The CDR3 is made up of 11 amino acids.

The gene calls are TRBV11-1 and TRBJ1-2, with D unclear. This TCR came from a woman aged 25 to 39 with progressive multifocal leukoencephalopathy. The specimen was PBMCs, collected from a patient treated with natalizumab. The CDR3 protein is CASSPGRGYTF. DNA for the CDR3: TGTGCCAGCAGCCCAGGACGTGGCTACACCTTC.